This T cell receptor beta chain was identified during a study of blood T cell repertoires in COVID-19. Study at large: The analysed material was cDNA or gDNA that came from T cells, B-cell-depleted T cells, or PBMCs.

CDR1 is SGHTA, CDR2 FQGTGA, per germline. The CDR3 loop spans 14 amino acids. Deletions cut 2 bases from V and 8 bases from J, with 10 bases between. Participants, about 18 to 90 years old, spanned under 30 US areas. Recovery among Cohort 3 donors was established by two negative PCRs, clearance, or symptom resolution. Produced via immunoSEQ multiplex PCR; TCRdb's table is partial and in-frame only. The sample lists approximately 160,000 clones; 80% to 85% were seen once. Input material: PBMCs or T cells enriched from blood (not recorded which). The V gene is TRBV7-3, the J gene TRBJ1-6; the D is unclear. This sequence was found in a woman between 45 and 65 years old who had recovered from COVID-19. CDR3: CASSLPTPYSPLHF. Here the CDR3 DNA reads TGTGCCAGCAGCTTACCGACACCCTATTCACCCCTCCACTTT.